Below are 2 T cell receptor beta chains sequenced from a single sample in a study of T cell changes during pregnancy in multiple sclerosis. The protocol was immunoSEQ multiplex PCR, while the TCRdb copy is restricted to in-frame clones and leaves out a portion. This table has fewer than 65,000 clones, around 91% appearing once. The material sequenced was peripheral blood, taken in the third trimester of pregnancy. Receptors originate from a female donor in good health, enrolled as a control in a pregnancy study.

The gene calls are TRBV6-4 and TRBJ2-1; 7 nucleotides line up with TRBD1. This CDR3 has 13 residues. With 5 bases clipped from V and 7 bases from J, the junction kept 5 bases outside the gene matches. Germline lookup yields CDR1 MRHNA and CDR2 SNTAGT. CDR3 nucleotides: TGTGCCAGCAGTTCAGGGGGTAGGAATGAGCAGTTCTTC. This encodes CASSSGGRNEQFF.

DNA for the CDR3: TGCAGCGTTGAAGCCCAGGGGGCATACGAGCAGTACTTC. Translating it yields CSVEAQGAYEQYF. The chain joins TRBV29-1 to TRBJ2-7, with 8 bases lining up with TRBD1. Looked up from germline, CDR1 is SQVTM and CDR2 is ANQGSEA. The CDR3 covers 13 residues. With V trimmed by 1 base and J by 4 bases, 3 bases remained unmatched.